This TCR beta chain derives from a study of metastatic and nonmetastatic thyroid tumors. MiXCR was used by TCRdb to re-call the PCR reads. The sample has around 15,000 clones, roughly a quarter seen once. This clone is labeled as medium-sized. Each patient came to thyroid surgery without any prior treatment (of any kind). The V segment lost 5 bases and the J segment 14 bases; nucleotides outside the gene matches: 8. CDR3 length equals 12 residues. J is TRBJ1-4 and V is TRBV12-3 or TRBV12-4; TRBD1 matches at 7 bases. Sequenced sample: tumor tissue. The receptor's source is a male donor with papillary thyroid cancer or a benign thyroid nodule (not recorded which). Some clones in this sample may be carry-over from other donors' samples. The CDR3 reads CASSAQTGKLFF. CDR3 nucleotides: TGTGCCAGCAGTGCTCAGACAGGGAAGCTGTTTTTT.